The text below deals with one T cell receptor (beta chain). What it binds is not known. TCRdb re-called the 5' RACE reads through MiXCR, storing one row per CDR3 protein. The sample includes some 300,000 distinct CDR3 sequences, roughly 8.3% of them seen just once. The data are from a study of T cells after yellow fever vaccination. Study-wide results and caveats: Booster sampling recovered most clones from primary vaccination (roughly 96% CD4, approximately 90% CD8).

CDR3 length equals 15 residues. V was clipped by 2 bases and J by 6 bases, with 15 bases between them. CDR1 and CDR2 from the germline V gene are SGHRS and YFSETQ. The rearrangement links TRBV5-1 to TRBJ2-1; D is uncertain. The receptor comes from a man between 18 and 35 years old who received the YFV17D yellow fever vaccine. Sequencing used PBMCs, obtained approximately 47 days after the first yellow fever vaccination. For the CDR3, the DNA is TGCGCCAGCAGCTTTGTACGGACCGGCGCCAATGAGCAGTTCTTC. It specifies CASSFVRTGANEQFF. Full variable domain (missing parts from reference TRBV5-1 and TRBJ2-1): KAGVTQTPRYLIKTRGQQVTLSCSPISGHRSVSWYQQTPGQGLQFLFEYFSETQRNKGNFPGRFSGRQFSNSRSEMNVSTLELGDSALYLCASSFVRTGANEQFFGPGTRLTVL.